Below are 24 T cell receptor beta chains sequenced from a single sample in a study of control samples from healthy donors and cancer patients. Profiled with immunoSEQ multiplex PCR; TCRdb holds only in-frame clones, not every one. The sample carries about 270,000 clones, around 79% recorded once. The specimen was PBMCs. The source of these receptors is a woman aged 55 to 70 with lung cancer.

The chain carries TRBV21-1 and TRBJ1-6; no DNA check was done on the table's D call, TRBD1. TRBV21-1 is termed a pseudogene. CDR3 length: 19 amino acids. The CDR3 protein is CASSKAGTPLSSYNSPLHF. The CDR3 nucleotides are TGTGCCAGCAGCAAAGCGGGGACACCTTTGAGCTCCTATAATTCACCCCTCCACTTT.

This clone has more than one count but fewer than ten. The chain employs TRBV6-5 and TRBJ2-3, with D unclear. Trimming pared 4 bases from V and 0 bases from J, leaving 11 bases between. Germline assignment: CDR1 MNHEY and CDR2 SVGAGI. The CDR3 extends over 15 amino acids. This CDR3 reads CASSLQAASTDTQYF. DNA of the CDR3: TGTGCCAGCAGTTTGCAGGCCGCCAGCACAGATACGCAGTATTTT.

The rearrangement uses TRBV10-1 and TRBJ2-1; tentative D call: TRBD1 (5 bases). Between the trimmed V and J ends, which lost 6 bases and 7 bases, there was a span of 22 bases. The germline V gene encodes CDR1 WNHNN and CDR2 SYGVQD (reference sequence). The CDR3 extends over 16 amino acids. For the CDR3, the DNA is TGCGCCAGCAGCCAAGCAGGGTACCCGATGGGGAATGAGCAGTTCTTC. This translates into CASSQAGYPMGNEQFF.

V gene TRBV30 combines with J gene TRBJ1-2; possibly TRBD1 for D (6 bases). Trimming stripped 3 bases from V and 3 bases from J, with 8 bases between. CDR1 GTSNPN and CDR2 SVGIG come from the germline V gene (reference sequence). This CDR3 is built from 12 residues. CDR3 DNA: TGTGCCTGGAGCCCAGGGGACTATGGCTACACCTTC. This sequence encodes CAWSPGDYGYTF.

The gene calls are TRBV6-6 and TRBJ1-2; TRBD1 matches at 9 bases. CDR3 length equals 15 residues. The germline V gene has CDR1 MNHNY and CDR2 SVGAGI (reference sequence). J gave up 8 bases and V 4 bases, and 11 bases lay outside the gene matches. In nucleotides, the CDR3 is TGTGCCAGCAGTTCTGCCCGTCGGACAGGGGACGGCTACACCTTC. Its translation: CASSSARRTGDGYTF.

This rearrangement joins TRBV28 to TRBJ2-4; D is perhaps TRBD2 (7 bases). The ends were cut back, 7 bases at V and 0 bases at J, with 25 bases in the middle. The CDR3 runs 19 residues. Per the germline V gene, CDR1 is MDHEN and CDR2 is SYDVKM. CDR3 nucleotide sequence: TGTGCCAGCACTCACTTCAAGGTGGTGGGGGGGCTAGCCAAAAACATTCAGTACTTC. Residues: CASTHFKVVGGLAKNIQYF.

This sequence joins TRBV2 and TRBJ2-1, with no clear D. Germline V gene lookup returns CDR1 SNHLY and CDR2 FYNNEI. V was clipped by 2 bases and J by 0 bases, with 8 bases between them. CDR3 length: 15 amino acids. In DNA form, the CDR3 reads TGTGCCAGCAGTGAAAGGCCAACCTCCTACAATGAGCAGTTCTTC. This codes for CASSERPTSYNEQFF.

The chain employs TRBV7-2 and TRBJ2-1, with 9 nucleotides matching TRBD2. The CDR3 has 17 residues. V was clipped by 1 base and J by 0 bases; unmatched bases: 4. Looked up from germline, CDR1 is SGHTA and CDR2 is FQGNSA. In DNA, the CDR3 is TGTGCCAGCAGCTTAGGAGGTAGCGGGAGCTCCTACAATGAGCAGTTCTTC. As protein: CASSLGGSGSSYNEQFF.

The V and J genes are TRBV5-4 and TRBJ2-5; 9 positions agree with TRBD2. Germline V gene sequence: CDR1 SGHNT, CDR2 YYREEE (reference sequence). The V gene end was trimmed by 4 bases and the J gene end by 5 bases; junction bases not matched to a gene: 12. This CDR3 contains 16 residues. The CDR3 here is CASSRLEGREGETQYF. The CDR3, as DNA: TGTGCCAGCAGCCGCCTGGAGGGGCGGGAGGGCGAGACCCAGTACTTC.

For the CDR3, the DNA is TGTGCCAGTAGTCGGGGGCGGGCGAGCAATCAGCCCCAGCATTTT. It is translated as CASSRGRASNQPQHF. The gene calls are TRBV19 and TRBJ1-5; perhaps TRBD1 as D (6 bases). The CDR3 is 15 amino acids. Deletions cut 5 bases from V and 1 base from J, with 12 bases between. Germline assignment: CDR1 LNHDA and CDR2 SQIVND (reference sequence).

This chain joins TRBV9 and TRBJ2-2; D could derive from TRBD1 or TRBD2 (5 bases each). Trimming left V 1 base short and J 9 bases short, with 13 bases between. CDR1 and CDR2 (germline): SGDLS, YYNGEE. This CDR3 has 14 amino acids. The CDR3 loop is CASSVLGWDRELFF. CDR3 nucleotides: TGTGCCAGCAGCGTACTAGGGTGGGACCGGGAGCTGTTTTTT.

The chain uses TRBV20-1 and TRBJ1-4; D gene ambiguous. CDR1 DFQATT and CDR2 SNEGSKA come from the germline V gene (reference sequence). V lost 3 bases and J 8 bases, leaving 4 bases between the germline ends. The CDR3 has 10 residues. The chain's CDR3 is CSASQEKLFF. CDR3 bases: TGCAGTGCTAGTCAGGAAAAACTGTTTTTT.

This clone has just one count. The genes are TRBV21-1 and TRBJ1-1. TRBV21-1 is listed as a pseudogene. The CDR3 length is 14 residues. The CDR3 DNA sequence: TGTGCCAGCAGCCCGTCCGAGATCAACACTGAAGCTTTCTTT. Translating gives CASSPSEINTEAFF.

The chain links TRBV19 to TRBJ1-5; 10 bases match TRBD1. The J segment lost 4 bases and the V segment lost 7 bases, leaving 13 bases of the junction unmatched. CDR3 length: 17 amino acids. Germline assignment: CDR1 LNHDA and CDR2 SQIVND (reference sequence). The CDR3 sequence: CASIPNWTGGGNQPQHF. CDR3 DNA: TGTGCCAGTATCCCCAATTGGACAGGGGGAGGAAATCAGCCCCAGCATTTT.

The rearrangement links TRBV7-9 to TRBJ2-2; D might be TRBD1 (6 bases). The CDR3 spans 14 residues. Looked up from germline, CDR1 is SEHNR and CDR2 is FQNEAQ (reference sequence). V shed 6 bases and J shed 3 bases, with 11 bases lying between them. The CDR3 reads CASSWDTYTGELFF. CDR3 bases: TGTGCCAGCAGTTGGGACACCTACACCGGGGAGCTGTTTTTT.

The V and J genes are TRBV30 and TRBJ2-7; D may correspond to TRBD1 or TRBD2 (5 bases each). The CDR3 length is 14 residues. V lost 1 base and J lost 4, with 14 bases in between. The germline V gene encodes CDR1 GTSNPN and CDR2 SVGIG (reference sequence). CDR3 sequence reads: CAWSEGSWGYEQYF. In DNA, the CDR3 is TGTGCCTGGAGTGAGGGCTCGTGGGGGTACGAGCAGTACTTC.

This clone appeared once. DNA for the CDR3: TGTGCCAGTAGTGCGACAGGGATCCGCGAGCAGTACTTC. Protein: CASSATGIREQYF. The V gene is TRBV19, the J gene TRBJ2-7; 7 nucleotides align to TRBD1. CDR1 and CDR2 from the germline V gene are LNHDA and SQIVND (reference sequence). CDR3 size: 13 residues. The J segment lost 6 bases and the V segment lost 5 bases, leaving 7 bases of the junction unmatched.

The chain combines TRBV19 with TRBJ1-5; D is uncertain. From germline, CDR1 is LNHDA and CDR2 SQIVND (reference sequence). The CDR3 covers 14 residues. V was cut by 3 bases and J by 1 base, with 7 bases left in between. This CDR3 reads CASSIVWSNQPQHF. In DNA, the CDR3 is TGTGCCAGTAGTATCGTATGGAGCAATCAGCCCCAGCATTTT.

The chain couples TRBV20-1 to TRBJ2-3, with 8 bases lining up with TRBD1. The CDR3 covers 15 residues. Per the germline V gene, CDR1 is DFQATT and CDR2 is SNEGSKA (reference sequence). The J segment lost 4 bases and the V segment lost 5 bases, leaving 11 bases of the junction unmatched. The CDR3 DNA reads as TGCAGTGCTGGTGGACAGGGCAGTCGGGCAGATACGCAGTATTTT. Amino acid sequence: CSAGGQGSRADTQYF.

This clone has only a few counts. The chain combines TRBV28 with TRBJ1-3; D possibly corresponds to TRBD1 (6 bases). The CDR3 is made up of 12 amino acids. V was clipped by 6 bases and J by 8 bases, with 11 bases between them. The germline V gene has CDR1 MDHEN and CDR2 SYDVKM. Here the CDR3 DNA reads TGTGCCAGCAGCTGGGGGCGGGACACCATATATTTT. Amino acids: CASSWGRDTIYF.

This chain connects TRBV12-3 or TRBV12-4 to TRBJ1-1, with 7 bases lining up with TRBD1. The ends lost 3 bases at V and 5 bases at J; junction bases unmatched: 3. This CDR3 spans 13 amino acids. This chain's CDR3 is CASSLGQWTEAFF. The CDR3 coding sequence is TGTGCCAGCAGTTTGGGACAGTGGACTGAAGCTTTCTTT.

This chain joins TRBV12-3 or TRBV12-4 and TRBJ1-6; D gene unclear. The ends were cut back, 8 bases at V and 7 bases at J, with 12 bases in the middle. The CDR3 is 13 residues long. The CDR3 nucleotides are TGTGCCAGCTGCAGGTCACGGAATTCACCCCTCCACTTT. As protein: CASCRSRNSPLHF.

The V call is TRBV29-1, the J call TRBJ2-5; D is ambiguous. This CDR3 comprises 12 residues. Trimming took 6 bases from V and 1 from J, leaving 9 bases between them. The germline V gene encodes CDR1 SQVTM and CDR2 ANQGSEA. CDR3 nucleotide sequence: TGCAGCGTCCTGGCCAGCCAAGAGACCCAGTACTTC. Its translation is CSVLASQETQYF.

J is TRBJ2-2 and V is TRBV14; D is unclear. Deletions cut 1 base from V and 1 base from J, with 7 bases between. The CDR3 is 15 amino acids. Per germline, CDR1 SGHDN and CDR2 FVKESK. CDR3 coding DNA: TGTGCCAGCAGCCAAGTGCTAGGGAACACCGGGGAGCTGTTTTTT. This encodes CASSQVLGNTGELFF.